This T cell receptor beta chain was profiled in a study of cytomegalovirus exposure and HLA in healthy donors. Study-level results: Fewer N-insertions than the roughly 670-donor mean were reportedly shown by an Asian-associated ancestry cluster in a later analysis.

The ends were cut back, 1 base at V and 6 bases at J, with 6 bases in the middle. The CDR3 consists of 13 residues. Germline V gene sequence: CDR1 LGHNA, CDR2 YNFKEQ. Details on this clone: The antigen is undetermined.

Amplification used 60 Vbeta primers and 13 Jbeta primers. Method: immunoSEQ multiplex PCR; TCRdb's copy keeps in-frame clones and lacks some. The repertoire has about 90,000 clones, 60% to 80% of them found once; the top ten carry roughly 15%. This sequence joins TRBV4-2 and TRBJ1-4; D is unresolved. The receptor's source is a woman aged 45 to 65 in good health and CMV-seropositive. Material: PBMCs. Here the CDR3 reads CASSQARDEKLFF. The CDR3 DNA reads TGTGCCAGCAGCCAAGCCCGGGATGAAAAACTGTTTTTT.